This T cell receptor beta chain was recorded in a study of T-cell reconstitution after alpha-beta-depleted transplantation in children. Study-wide results and caveats: By one year post-transplant, T-cell counts and diversity largely arose from T cells that were newly produced. Several hundred rapidly expanded clones from non-depleted graft cells reportedly supplied alpha-beta T cells about two months post-transplant.

Preparation of the TCRbeta library used unique molecular identifiers. TCRdb called the PCR reads again in MiXCR, with one record for every CDR3 protein. The sample lists 700,000 to 850,000 distinct CDR3 sequences, roughly 15% occurring once. This clonotype turned up a few times. Its antigen is unknown. Germline V gene data show CDR1 as MNHEY and CDR2 as SVGEGT. The ends were cut back, 6 bases at V and 0 bases at J, with 18 bases in the middle. The CDR3 has 17 amino acids. This specimen was PBMCs, mostly from graft donor cells, taken 360 days after TCRalphabeta/CD19-depleted stem cell transplant. V and J are TRBV6-2 or TRBV6-3 and TRBJ2-1; D not certain. The clonotype was recovered from a male patient aged 10-17 years who had a stem cell transplant for acute lymphoblastic leukemia, so the T cells may come from the graft donor. The CDR3 DNA follows: TGTGCCAGCAGCCCACCCTTAGCATGGGTCTCCTACAATGAGCAGTTCTTC. Its protein product is CASSPPLAWVSYNEQFF.